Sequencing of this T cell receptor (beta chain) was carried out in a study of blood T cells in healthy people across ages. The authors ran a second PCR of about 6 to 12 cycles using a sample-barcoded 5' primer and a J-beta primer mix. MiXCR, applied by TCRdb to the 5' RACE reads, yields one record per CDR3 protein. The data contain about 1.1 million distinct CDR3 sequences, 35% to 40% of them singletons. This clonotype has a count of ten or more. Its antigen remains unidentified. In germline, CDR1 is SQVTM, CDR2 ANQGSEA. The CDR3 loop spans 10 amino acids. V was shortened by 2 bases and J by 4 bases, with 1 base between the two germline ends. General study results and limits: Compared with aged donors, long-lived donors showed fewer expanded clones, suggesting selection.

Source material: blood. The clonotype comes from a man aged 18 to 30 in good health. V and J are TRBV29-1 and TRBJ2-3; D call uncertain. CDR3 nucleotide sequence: TGCAGCGTTGAATCAGATACGCAGTATTTT. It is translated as CSVESDTQYF.